These T cell receptor beta chains were read from a single sample in a study of blood T cell repertoires in COVID-19. Sequencing was performed with immunoSEQ multiplex PCR; in TCRdb, only in-frame clones are kept and a portion is missing. The table includes about 260,000 clones, more than 80% detected once. Sequenced material: peripheral blood. The source of these receptors is a woman between 40 and 55 years old with acute or convalescent COVID-19. CDR3s include the opening cysteine and the closing phenylalanine or tryptophan. A D gene is named only where the DNA matches it firmly. Clone size is not always given. Where it is, it says once, few, many or a class for expanded clones.

v_gene	abundance	j_gene	d_gene	CDR3aa	CDR3nt
TRBV5-1	.	TRBJ1-2	TRBD1	CASSLDSGQGDGYTF	TGCGCCAGCAGCTTGGATTCTGGACAGGGGGATGGCTACACCTTC
TRBV5-1	once	TRBJ1-2	.	CASSLGAYGYTF	TGCGCCAGCAGCTTGGGGGCTTATGGCTACACCTTC
TRBV5-1	.	TRBJ1-1	.	CASSLGQTNTEAFF	TGCGCCAGCAGCTTGGGGCAGACAAACACTGAAGCTTTCTTT
TRBV6-6	.	TRBJ2-1	.	CAGAGRGSSYNEQFF	TGTGCCGGGGCGGGGAGAGGGAGCTCCTACAATGAGCAGTTCTTC
TRBV12-5	once	TRBJ1-5	.	CASGLYVYGGGNSNQPQHF	TGTGCTAGTGGTTTGTACGTATATGGGGGGGGAAATAGCAATCAGCCCCAGCATTTT
TRBV30	few	TRBJ1-2	.	CAWSVDPRNGYGYTF	TGTGCCTGGAGTGTCGATCCCAGGAATGGCTATGGCTACACCTTC
TRBV7-9	.	TRBJ1-1	TRBD1	CASSYDRGNTEAFF	TGTGCCAGCAGCTACGACAGGGGGAACACTGAAGCTTTCTTT
TRBV19	.	TRBJ1-2	.	CASSQQGATFYGYTF	TGTGCCAGTAGTCAACAGGGAGCTACCTTTTATGGCTACACCTTC
TRBV25-1	.	TRBJ1-2	TRBD1	CASSEYRGQIYGYTF	TGTGCCAGCAGTGAATATAGGGGACAGATCTATGGCTACACCTTC
TRBV10-3	.	TRBJ1-6	.	CAISESPDSPLHF	TGTGCCATCAGTGAGTCTCCCGATTCACCCCTCCACTTT
TRBV10-1	.	TRBJ1-2	.	CASGDSRANSYTF	TGCGCCAGCGGAGATTCCAGGGCCAACAGCTACACCTTC
TRBV6-5	.	TRBJ1-2	.	CASTPNRVSYGYTF	TGTGCCAGCACCCCGAACAGGGTTTCCTATGGCTACACCTTC
TRBV30	.	TRBJ1-1	.	CAWSDETPNTEAFF	TGTGCCTGGAGTGACGAGACACCTAACACTGAAGCTTTCTTT
TRBV3-1/TRBV3-2	.	TRBJ2-5	TRBD1	CATHEGAGETQYF	TGTGCCACCCACGAGGGGGCCGGGGAGACCCAGTACTTC
TRBV2	.	TRBJ2-2	.	CASSRVTGELFF	TGTGCCAGCAGCCGGGTCACCGGGGAGCTGTTTTTT
TRBV19	many	TRBJ1-3	TRBD1	CASSPMPDRASGNTIYF	TGTGCCAGTAGTCCCATGCCGGACAGGGCCTCTGGAAACACCATATATTTT
TRBV7-9	.	TRBJ2-3	TRBD2	CASSLSGGVADTQYF	TGTGCCAGCAGCTTAAGCGGGGGTGTTGCAGATACGCAGTATTTT
TRBV12-3/TRBV12-4	.	TRBJ2-3	TRBD2	CASSYLSGGTQYF	TGTGCCAGCAGTTACCTTTCGGGGGGTACGCAGTATTTT
TRBV11-2	.	TRBJ2-3	TRBD2	CASSTTSGSPGTQYF	TGTGCCAGCAGCACGACTAGCGGGTCTCCAGGTACGCAGTATTTT
TRBV5-1	.	TRBJ2-1	.	CASSQTGESYNEQFF	TGCGCCAGCAGTCAGACGGGGGAAAGCTACAATGAGCAGTTCTTC
TRBV5-1	.	TRBJ2-5	TRBD1	CASSSTGGTQETQYF	TGCGCCAGCAGCTCGACAGGGGGGACCCAAGAGACCCAGTACTTC
TRBV19	.	TRBJ1-6	TRBD1	CASSTPQGRHNSPLHF	TGTGCCAGTAGTACCCCACAGGGGCGGCATAATTCACCCCTCCACTTT
TRBV5-4	.	TRBJ1-2	.	CASSPPLKGMDGYTF	TGTGCCAGCAGCCCGCCCCTAAAGGGGATGGATGGCTACACCTTC
TRBV25-1	.	TRBJ1-4	TRBD1	CASSDAGGSEKLFF	TGTGCCAGCAGTGACGCAGGGGGCAGTGAAAAACTGTTTTTT
TRBV2	.	TRBJ2-5	TRBD1	CASSPDGGQVETQYF	TGTGCCAGCAGTCCAGACGGAGGACAGGTTGAGACCCAGTACTTC
TRBV5-6	.	TRBJ2-1	TRBD1	CATTEDRGYNEQFF	TGTGCCACGACGGAGGACAGGGGATACAATGAGCAGTTCTTC
TRBV2	.	TRBJ2-1	.	CASRRGVNNEQFF	TGTGCCAGCCGCAGGGGGGTGAACAATGAGCAGTTCTTC